These 18 T cell receptor beta chains came from one sample sequenced in a study of T-cell reconstitution after alpha-beta-depleted transplantation in children. Unique molecular identifiers were incorporated into the prepared TCRbeta library. TCRdb called the PCR reads again in MiXCR, with one record for every CDR3 protein. The data show about 370,000 distinct CDR3 sequences, 20% seen once. Specimen: PBMCs from the stem cell graft donor, collected from the stem cell graft. The receptors here all came from a human donor who donated a stem cell graft to a child with acute myeloid leukemia.

This clonotype was seen only a few times. The chain employs TRBV29-1 and TRBJ2-1, with 10 bases aligning to TRBD2. This CDR3 has 12 amino acids. Looked up from germline, CDR1 is SQVTM and CDR2 is ANQGSEA. V gave up 6 bases and J gave up 8 bases; unmatched junction bases: 4. CDR3 DNA: TGCAGCGTAGCGGGAGGGCCACATGAGCAGTTCTTC. Its translation: CSVAGGPHEQFF.

The V call is TRBV12-3 or TRBV12-4, the J call TRBJ2-7, with D perhaps being TRBD1 or TRBD2 (5 bases each). This CDR3 is built from 16 residues. Trimming removed 6 bases at V and 0 bases at J, with 18 bases between. The CDR3 loop is CASSLGRPISSYEQYF. DNA for the CDR3: TGTGCCAGCAGCCTGGGACGGCCAATAAGCTCCTACGAGCAGTACTTC.

Ten or more counts support this clonotype. Germline is not matched at one junction end, which may reflect a read error. The chain has TRBV20-1 and TRBJ1-1; D is uncertain. Germline CDR1 and CDR2: DFQATT and SNEGSKA (reference sequence). The CDR3 loop spans 13 amino acids. Here the CDR3 reads CSADRRANTEAFF. The CDR3 DNA reads TGCAGTGCTGACCGTCGGGCTAACACTGAAGCCTTCTTT.

V and J are TRBV11-2 and TRBJ2-1, with 7 bases aligning to TRBD1. Trimming took 0 bases from V and 9 from J; bases not matched to a gene: 2. CDR3 length: 13 amino acids. Germline assignment: CDR1 SGHAT and CDR2 FQNNGV. The CDR3 protein is CASSLEQGLEQFF. The CDR3 DNA sequence: TGTGCCAGCAGCTTAGAACAGGGGCTTGAGCAGTTCTTC. Full variable domain (remainder filled in from reference TRBV11-2 and TRBJ2-1): EAGVAQSPRYKIIEKRQSVAFWCNPISGHATLYWYQQILGQGPKLLIQFQNNGVVDDSQLPKDRFSAERLKGVDSTLKIQPAKLEDSAVYLCASSLEQGLEQFFGPGTRLTVL.

This clonotype has at least ten counts. This chain joins TRBV6-5 and TRBJ2-7; maybe TRBD2 (6 bases). V was trimmed by 0 bases and J by 0 bases, leaving 9 bases between them. The CDR3 sequence is 15 residues long. Germline CDR1 and CDR2: MNHEY and SVGAGI. This CDR3 reads CASSYSRDFSYEQYF. For the CDR3, the DNA is TGTGCCAGCAGTTACTCCCGGGACTTCTCCTACGAGCAGTACTTC.

In the case of this clonotype: This is likely a read error, given that the CDR3 carries no conserved phenylalanine or tryptophan at its end. This chain uses TRBV20-1 with TRBJ2-7; 10 bases are shared with TRBD1. V was clipped by 4 bases and J by 0 bases; unmatched bases: 6. This CDR3 is 15 amino acids long. Germline V gene sequence: CDR1 DFQATT, CDR2 SNEGSKA (reference sequence). CDR3 region: CSAIPGTGDSYEQYL. CDR3 coding DNA: TGCAGTGCTATCCCCGGGACAGGGGACTCCTACGAGCAGTACCTC.

The rearrangement links TRBV20-1 to TRBJ2-4; D not certain. V was clipped by 1 base and J by 8 bases, with 18 bases between them. The CDR3 is 15 amino acids. The germline CDR1 and CDR2 sequences are DFQATT and SNEGSKA (reference sequence). The CDR3 DNA reads as TGCAGTGCTAGAGCTCCGATAGGGAACAATGACATTCAGTACTTC. Its translation: CSARAPIGNNDIQYF.

This clonotype appeared many times. This chain uses TRBV6-2 or TRBV6-3 with TRBJ2-7; no firm D call. Germline V gives CDR1 MNHEY, CDR2 SVGEGT. CDR3 size: 11 residues. V lost 6 bases and J 2 bases, leaving 5 bases between the germline ends. CDR3 sequence: CASSKTYEQYF. CDR3 nucleotides: TGTGCCAGCAGCAAGACCTACGAGCAGTACTTC.

In this sample, this clonotype turned up many times. The chain joins TRBV10-3 to TRBJ2-5; 7 bases match TRBD2. Germline CDR1 reads ENHRY; CDR2 reads SYGVKD. This CDR3 has 12 residues. Trimming took 9 bases from V and 2 from J; bases not matched to a gene: 3. This CDR3 reads CAIARGQETQYF. CDR3 DNA: TGTGCCATTGCGCGGGGGCAAGAGACCCAGTACTTC.

This clonotype was seen many times. This sequence joins TRBV20-1 and TRBJ1-1; 8 bases align to TRBD1. CDR3 length equals 13 residues. V lost 6 bases and J lost 4; bases outside the gene matches: 7. From germline, CDR1 is DFQATT and CDR2 SNEGSKA (reference sequence). For the CDR3, the DNA is TGCAGTGCCCCTGGACAGGGAGGCACTGAAGCTTTCTTT. This sequence encodes CSAPGQGGTEAFF.

The genes are TRBV28 and TRBJ1-2; D gene unclear. Germline-derived CDR1 and CDR2 are MDHEN and SYDVKM. Trimming removed 6 bases at V and 5 bases at J, with 13 bases between. The CDR3 runs to 13 residues. The CDR3 here is CASSTPAGYGYTF. The CDR3 DNA is TGTGCCAGCAGCACTCCGGCAGGATATGGCTACACCTTC.

The table lists this clonotype with a few counts. The chain employs TRBV6-4 and TRBJ2-2, with D uncertain. With 0 bases removed from V and 5 bases from J, the gap between germline ends came to 7 bases. CDR3 length: 14 amino acids. The germline gives CDR1 MRHNA, CDR2 SNTAGT. Here the CDR3 reads CASSDSRQTGELFF. The CDR3, as DNA: TGTGCCAGCAGTGACTCGCGGCAGACCGGGGAGCTGTTTTTT.

The chain carries TRBV27 and TRBJ2-7; TRBD1 agrees at 7 bases. The germline CDR1 and CDR2 sequences are MNHEY and SMNVEV (reference sequence). V shed 8 bases, J shed 2 bases, and the junction held 9 bases outside the gene matches. This CDR3 region has 14 residues. CDR3 loop: CASRFWQGAYEQYF. CDR3 sequence (DNA): TGTGCCAGCCGATTTTGGCAGGGGGCCTACGAGCAGTACTTC.

This clonotype occurred a few times. The chain is built from TRBV29-1 and TRBJ2-1, with 11 positions matching TRBD1. Germline loops: CDR1 SQVTM, CDR2 ANQGSEA. This CDR3 region has 14 residues. With V trimmed by 5 bases and J by 7 bases, 7 bases remained unmatched. CDR3 loop: CSVSGQGAGNEQFF. The CDR3 nucleotides are TGCAGCGTTTCCGGACAGGGGGCTGGAAATGAGCAGTTCTTC.

This clonotype was seen a handful of times. The rearrangement joins TRBV20-1 to TRBJ1-2, with a weak D call TRBD1 (5 bases). Trimming took off 6 bases at V and 5 bases at J, with 22 bases between the two ends. The CDR3 is 15 amino acids. Germline V CDR1 and CDR2: DFQATT, SNEGSKA (reference sequence). As DNA, the CDR3 is TGCAGTGCCGCCGCCCCCCTTGACAGCGGATATGGCTACACCTTC. Its translation is CSAAAPLDSGYGYTF.

This clonotype was detected ten times or more. The chain links TRBV13 to TRBJ2-6, with 12 bases matching TRBD1. The ends lost 1 base at V and 1 base at J; junction bases unmatched: 5. Germline loops: CDR1 PRHDT, CDR2 FYEKMQ (reference sequence). This CDR3 contains 19 residues. Written as DNA, the CDR3 is TGTGCCAGCAGCTTAGTGTGGGGACAGGGGGCGTCTGGGGCCAACGTCCTGACTTTC. This sequence encodes CASSLVWGQGASGANVLTF.

V is TRBV7-3 and J is TRBJ2-7; the D gene could be TRBD1 or TRBD2 (5 bases each). Germline CDR1 and CDR2: SGHTA and FQGTGA. The CDR3 is 16 residues long. The V end lost 3 bases, the J end lost 6 bases, and 21 bases lay between the germline ends. The CDR3 DNA sequence: TGTGCCAGCAGCTTTCTCCGCCGGGGCCAGAAATTCGAGCAGTACTTC. Protein product: CASSFLRRGQKFEQYF.

This clonotype was observed many times. This sequence joins TRBV28 and TRBJ1-5; a weak D match, TRBD1 (6 bases). Per the germline V gene, CDR1 is MDHEN and CDR2 is SYDVKM. V dropped 2 bases and J dropped 1 base, with 12 bases sitting between them. The CDR3 has 16 residues. The CDR3 reads CASSLPQGRSNQPQHF. The CDR3 region has the DNA TGTGCCAGCAGTTTACCACAGGGACGGAGCAATCAGCCCCAGCATTTT. The variable domain in full, with the rest retrieved from reference TRBV28 and TRBJ1-5, is DVKVTQSSRYLVKRTGEKVFLECVQDMDHENMFWYRQDPGLGLRLIYFSYDVKMKEKGDIPEGYSVSREKKERFSLILESASTNQTSMYLCASSLPQGRSNQPQHFGDGTRLSIL.